The rows below give T cell receptor beta chains drawn from one sample of a study of blood T cell repertoires in COVID-19. TCRdb keeps only in-frame clones here, not all; method: immunoSEQ multiplex PCR. The data contain 150,000 to 200,000 clones, roughly 77% of them singletons. The source material was PBMCs or T cells enriched from blood (not recorded which). All receptors derive from a woman between 45 and 65 years old with acute COVID-19. Both conserved end residues are part of each CDR3. D genes are given only for firm matches. For some rows the clone size is stated as once, few or many, or as a class when expanded; others skip it.

d_gene	j_gene	abundance	v_gene	CDR3aa	CDR3nt
.	TRBJ2-1	.	TRBV18	CASSPREQTRDEQFF	TGTGCCAGCTCACCCCGGGAGCAAACTCGCGATGAGCAGTTCTTC
.	TRBJ1-5	.	TRBV7-2	CASSLEQNQPQHF	TGTGCCAGCAGCTTAGAACAGAATCAGCCCCAGCATTTT
TRBD1	TRBJ2-5	.	TRBV5-1	CASSQTGFQETQYF	TGCGCCAGCAGTCAGACAGGGTTCCAAGAGACCCAGTACTTC
.	TRBJ2-1	.	TRBV3-1/TRBV3-2	CASSPPRTEGPSYNEQFF	TGTGCCAGCAGCCCCCCCCGGACAGAAGGACCCTCCTACAATGAGCAGTTCTTC
TRBD1	TRBJ1-1	.	TRBV19	CASSSRTGHTEAFF	TGTGCCAGTAGTTCGCGGACAGGCCACACTGAAGCTTTCTTT
TRBD2	TRBJ2-1	.	TRBV7-9	CASSLAGGTRSDEQFF	TGTGCCAGCAGCTTAGCAGGCGGGACTAGGAGCGATGAGCAGTTCTTC
.	TRBJ2-3	.	TRBV28	CASSLPRDTQYF	TGTGCCAGCAGTTTACCACGGGATACGCAGTATTTT
TRBD2	TRBJ2-5	.	TRBV6-5	CASGESGGLGETQYF	TGTGCCAGCGGAGAGAGCGGGGGGCTAGGAGAGACCCAGTACTTC
.	TRBJ1-5	.	TRBV4-1	CASSQDSLGQPQHF	TGCGCCAGCAGCCAGGACAGTTTGGGTCAGCCCCAGCATTTT
.	TRBJ1-1	.	TRBV28	CASRGRRGGVDTEAFF	TGTGCCAGCAGGGGCAGGCGAGGCGGGGTCGACACTGAAGCTTTCTTT
TRBD1	TRBJ1-2	.	TRBV7-2	CASSLATGGYGYTF	TGTGCCAGCAGCTTAGCTACAGGGGGCTATGGCTACACCTTC
TRBD2	TRBJ2-5	.	TRBV5-1	CASSLQRGGSSGTQYF	TGCGCCAGCAGCTTGCAGCGGGGAGGTTCTTCGGGGACCCAGTACTTC
.	TRBJ2-3	.	TRBV6-4	CASRGGLAVLGTDTQYF	TGTGCCAGCAGGGGGGGGCTAGCGGTACTCGGCACAGATACGCAGTATTTT
TRBD1	TRBJ2-2	.	TRBV6-5	CASRGQGSTGELFF	TGTGCCAGCAGAGGACAGGGGAGCACCGGGGAGCTGTTTTTT
TRBD2	TRBJ2-1	once	TRBV18	CASSPSGGPYNEQFF	TGTGCCAGCTCACCTAGCGGGGGGCCCTACAATGAGCAGTTCTTC
.	TRBJ1-2	few	TRBV3-1/TRBV3-2	CASSQGRQVPYGYTF	TGTGCCAGCAGCCAAGGGCGCCAGGTCCCCTATGGCTACACCTTC
.	TRBJ1-5	.	TRBV18	CASSDSGQQPQHF	TGTGCCAGCTCGGATTCCGGACAGCAGCCCCAGCATTTT
.	TRBJ2-3	once	TRBV5-8	CASSLRGATDTQYF	TGTGCCAGCAGCTTGAGAGGCGCGACAGATACGCAGTATTTT